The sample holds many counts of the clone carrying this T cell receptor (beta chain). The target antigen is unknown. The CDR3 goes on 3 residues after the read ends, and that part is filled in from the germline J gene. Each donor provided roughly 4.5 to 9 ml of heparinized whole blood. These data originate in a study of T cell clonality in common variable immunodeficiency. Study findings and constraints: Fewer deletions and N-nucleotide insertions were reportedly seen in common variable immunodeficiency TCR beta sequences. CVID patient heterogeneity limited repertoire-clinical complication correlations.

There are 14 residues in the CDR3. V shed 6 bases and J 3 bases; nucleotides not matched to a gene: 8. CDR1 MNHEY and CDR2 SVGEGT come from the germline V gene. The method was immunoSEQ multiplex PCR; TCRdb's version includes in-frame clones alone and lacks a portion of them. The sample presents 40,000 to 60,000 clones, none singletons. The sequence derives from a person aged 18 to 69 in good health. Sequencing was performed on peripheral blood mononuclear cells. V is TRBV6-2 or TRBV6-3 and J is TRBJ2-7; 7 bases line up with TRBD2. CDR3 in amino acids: CASRTQRGNYEQYF. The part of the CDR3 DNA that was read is TGTGCCAGCAGAACGCAGCGGGGAAACTACGAG.